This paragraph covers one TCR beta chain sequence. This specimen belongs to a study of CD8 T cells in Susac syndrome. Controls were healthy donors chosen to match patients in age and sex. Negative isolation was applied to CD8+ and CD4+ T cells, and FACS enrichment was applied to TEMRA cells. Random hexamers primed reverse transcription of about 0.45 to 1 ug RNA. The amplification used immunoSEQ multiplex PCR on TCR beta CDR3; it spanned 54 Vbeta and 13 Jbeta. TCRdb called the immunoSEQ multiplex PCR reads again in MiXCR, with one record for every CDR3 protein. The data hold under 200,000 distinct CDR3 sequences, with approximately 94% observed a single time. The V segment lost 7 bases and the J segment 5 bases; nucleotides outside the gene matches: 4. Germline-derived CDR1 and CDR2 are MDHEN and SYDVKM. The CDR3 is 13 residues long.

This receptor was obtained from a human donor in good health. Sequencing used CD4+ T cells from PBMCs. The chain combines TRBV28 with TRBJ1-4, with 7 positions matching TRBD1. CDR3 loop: CASNSRGNEKLFF. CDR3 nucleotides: TGTGCCAGCAACTCCAGGGGGAATGAAAAACTGTTTTTT.